The sequence of this TCR beta chain was determined in a study of monozygotic twins with cystic fibrosis. In the case of this clone: Its antigen remains unknown.

TCRdb's copy holds only in-frame clones and misses some; the assay was immunoSEQ multiplex PCR. The data contain some 17,000 clones, around 96% of them singletons. Trimming removed 3 bases at V and 7 bases at J, with 19 bases between. CDR3 length equals 16 residues. Germline V gene sequence: CDR1 WSHSY, CDR2 SAAADI. Findings and caveats of the study: The repertoire was suggested to be naive-dominated, clonality median about 0.0095.

Sequencing input: blood. The TCR originated in a girl aged 2 to 9 with cystic fibrosis. The chain has TRBV10-2 and TRBJ2-1; no clear D gene. The CDR3 DNA follows: TGCGCCAGCAGTGAAGGGTACTATCCCCCCCCTAATGAGCAGTTCTTC. This translates into CASSEGYYPPPNEQFF.